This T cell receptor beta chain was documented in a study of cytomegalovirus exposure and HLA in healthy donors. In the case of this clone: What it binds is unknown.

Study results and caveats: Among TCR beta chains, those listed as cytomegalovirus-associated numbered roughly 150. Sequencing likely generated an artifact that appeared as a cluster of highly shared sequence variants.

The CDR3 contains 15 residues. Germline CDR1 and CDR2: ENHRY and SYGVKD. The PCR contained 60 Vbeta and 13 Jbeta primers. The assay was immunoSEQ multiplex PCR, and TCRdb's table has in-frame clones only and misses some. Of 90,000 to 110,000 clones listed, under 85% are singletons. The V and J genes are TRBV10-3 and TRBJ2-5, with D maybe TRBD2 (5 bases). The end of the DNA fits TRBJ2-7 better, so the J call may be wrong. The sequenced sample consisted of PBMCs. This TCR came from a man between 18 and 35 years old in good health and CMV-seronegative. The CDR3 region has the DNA TGTGCCATCAGTTCTCCGGGGTCGAGCTCCTACGAGCAGTACTTC. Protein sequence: CAISSPGSSSYEQYF.